The rows below give T cell receptor beta chains drawn from one sample of a study of shared clonotypes between healthy human individuals. TCRdb's table, derived via immunoSEQ multiplex PCR, lists solely in-frame clones and lacks some. This table has some 2 million clones, less than 95% appearing once. Sequencing was performed on naive CD8+ T cells sorted from blood. Source of these receptors: a man between 18 and 35 years old in good health. Each CDR3 is given with its conserved first and last residue. D genes are given only for firm matches. Size values are once, few and many counts, or a class for expanded clones, and some rows have none.

>NA|TRBJ1-1|TRBV7-9|12|TRBD1
TGTGCCAGCAGCGAAGGGACAGCCGAAGCTTTCTTT
CASSEGTAEAFF
>NA|TRBJ2-7|TRBV6-5|16|NA
TGTGCCAGCAGTTACTCGAGCGGCCAGGAGATCTACGAGCAGTACTTC
CASSYSSGQEIYEQYF
>NA|TRBJ1-5|TRBV19|14|NA
TGTGCCAGTAGTCCTGAGGGTGACAATCAGCCCCAGCATTTT
CASSPEGDNQPQHF
>NA|TRBJ2-7|TRBV7-2|13|NA
TGTGCCAGCAGCTGGGGCCGGGACATGGAGCAGTACTTC
CASSWGRDMEQYF
>NA|TRBJ1-1|TRBV15|11|NA
TGTGCCACTGCAATGAACACTGAAGCTTTCTTT
CATAMNTEAFF
>once|TRBJ2-1|TRBV4-1|15|TRBD2
TGCGCCAGCAGTTTCACTAGCGGAATTTACAATGAGCAGTTCTTC
CASSFTSGIYNEQFF
>NA|TRBJ1-5|TRBV6-5|13|TRBD1
TGTGCCACCGGACAGGGGGTGGATCAGCCCCAGCATTTT
CATGQGVDQPQHF
>NA|TRBJ1-1|TRBV5-1|16|NA
TGCGCCAGCAGCTTCTTCACGACAGGTTCGAACACTGAAGCTTTCTTT
CASSFFTTGSNTEAFF
>NA|TRBJ2-1|TRBV5-4|13|NA
TGTGCCAGCGGGCGGGGTTATTACAATGAGCAGTTCTTC
CASGRGYYNEQFF
>NA|TRBJ1-1|TRBV28|14|TRBD1
TGTGCCAGCAGTTTCGGGACAGGGAGAACTGAAGCTTTCTTT
CASSFGTGRTEAFF
>NA|TRBJ2-7|TRBV7-6|14|NA
TGTGCCAGCAGCTTAGGCGAGGGGGCCTACGAGCAGTACTTC
CASSLGEGAYEQYF
>NA|TRBJ1-5|TRBV30|15|NA
TGTGCCTGGAGTGGCGGGGAATATAGCAATCAGCCCCAGCATTTT
CAWSGGEYSNQPQHF
>NA|TRBJ1-5|TRBV28|19|TRBD1
TGTGCCAGCAGTTTGGTTGGGGGACAGGGTATAGGTAGGGGTCAGCCCCAGCATTTT
CASSLVGGQGIGRGQPQHF
>NA|TRBJ2-7|TRBV4-1|14|NA
TGCGCCAGCAGCCAAGAGGGCTTATCCTACGAGCAGTACTTC
CASSQEGLSYEQYF
>NA|TRBJ2-2|TRBV9|12|NA
TGTGCCAGCAGCCTCCTCACCGGGGAGCTGTTTTTT
CASSLLTGELFF
>NA|TRBJ2-7|TRBV6-5|15|TRBD2
TGTGCCAGCGTTTCTCGAGCGGGAACGACCTACGAGCAGTACTTC
CASVSRAGTTYEQYF
>NA|TRBJ2-7|TRBV28|13|NA
TGTGCCAGCGGGAACCCGACAGCTTACGAGCAGTACTTC
CASGNPTAYEQYF
>NA|TRBJ2-3|TRBV9|13|NA
TGTGCCAGCAGCGGGGCTAGCACAGATACGCAGTATTTT
CASSGASTDTQYF
>NA|TRBJ1-1|TRBV27|13|NA
TGTGCCAGCAGTTACGGCCTAAACACTGAAGCTTTCTTT
CASSYGLNTEAFF
>NA|TRBJ2-7|TRBV28|12|NA
TGTGCCAGCAGTTTATCTGGCTACGAGCAGTACTTC
CASSLSGYEQYF
>NA|TRBJ2-7|TRBV7-6|13|TRBD1
TGTGCCAGCAGCGGTACAGGGGGCGGCGAGCAGTACTTC
CASSGTGGGEQYF
>NA|TRBJ2-3|TRBV27|16|NA
TGTGCCAGCAGTTTTCTCGCCTCAGTCGGCACAGATACGCAGTATTTT
CASSFLASVGTDTQYF
>NA|TRBJ1-5|TRBV2|17|TRBD1
TGTGCCAGCAGCCCTCCCTTGACAGGGGGCGCCGACCAGCCCCAGCATTTT
CASSPPLTGGADQPQHF
>NA|TRBJ2-1|TRBV13|17|NA
TGTGCCAGCAGCTTACGGACCCCCGTCAGTGTCTACAATGAGCAGTTCTTC
CASSLRTPVSVYNEQFF
>NA|TRBJ1-1|TRBV11-2|13|NA
TGTGCCAGCAGCTTGCTCCTTGGGGCTGAAGCTTTCTTT
CASSLLLGAEAFF
>NA|TRBJ2-1|TRBV5-1|15|NA
TGCGCCAGCAGCTTGGAGGTCTCCGACATAAATGAGCAGTTCTTC
CASSLEVSDINEQFF
>once|TRBJ2-5|TRBV6-5|14|TRBD1
TGTGCCAGCAGTGAATCGACAGGGTTGAAGACCCAGTACTTC
CASSESTGLKTQYF
>NA|TRBJ2-1|TRBV5-6|14|NA
TGTGCCAGCAGCTTCGGGGTATCCTACAATGAGCAGTTCTTC
CASSFGVSYNEQFF
>NA|TRBJ2-7|TRBV7-8|13|TRBD2
TGTGCCAGCAGCATGACTAGCGGGTACGAGCAGTACTTC
CASSMTSGYEQYF
>NA|TRBJ2-1|TRBV6-5|16|TRBD2
TGTGCCAGCAGTTTACTAGCGGGAGGGCCCTCGGATGAGCAGTTCTTC
CASSLLAGGPSDEQFF
>NA|TRBJ1-6|TRBV5-6|15|NA
TGTGCCAGCAGCTTGCCGGTGGCTACGGGTTCACCCCTCCACTTT
CASSLPVATGSPLHF
>NA|TRBJ1-1|TRBV30|19|NA
TGTGCCTGGAGTGTACCCTGGTATGCCTCAGATAAGATGGACACTGAAGCTTTCTTT
CAWSVPWYASDKMDTEAFF
>NA|TRBJ2-2|TRBV27|12|NA
TGTGCCAGCAGTTTATGGCCCGGGGAGCTGTTTTTT
CASSLWPGELFF
>NA|TRBJ2-7|TRBV27|16|TRBD1
TGTGCCAGCAGACCCGGACAGGGGACAGGATCCTACGAGCAGTACTTC
CASRPGQGTGSYEQYF
>NA|TRBJ2-1|TRBV27|14|TRBD2
TGTGCCAGCAGGGGGGAACTAGCGGGCTATGAGCAGTTCTTC
CASRGELAGYEQFF
>NA|TRBJ1-5|TRBV27|14|NA
TGTGCCAGCAGTTCCGTCGGTACAAGGCAGCCCCAGCATTTT
CASSSVGTRQPQHF
>NA|TRBJ2-7|TRBV5-5|13|NA
TGTGCCAGCAGCTTGGAGAGGTACTACGAGCAGTACTTC
CASSLERYYEQYF
>NA|TRBJ2-2|TRBV7-9|18|NA
TGTGCCAGCAGCTTAAGTGTGGTGGATAGCGAGGGGACCGGGGAGCTGTTTTTT
CASSLSVVDSEGTGELFF
>NA|TRBJ2-7|TRBV4-1|15|NA
TGCGCCAGCAGCCATAAAAATGTGGGAATCTACGAGCAGTACTTC
CASSHKNVGIYEQYF
>NA|TRBJ1-5|TRBV15|17|NA
TGTGCCACCAGCAAGAGTAACAGGGAACTTAGCAATCAGCCCCAGCATTTT
CATSKSNRELSNQPQHF
>NA|TRBJ2-7|TRBV10-3|17|NA
TGTGCCATCAGTGAGTCGGTCGGGGTAAAGGGCGCCTACGAGCAGTACTTC
CAISESVGVKGAYEQYF
>NA|TRBJ2-7|TRBV6-5|15|NA
TGTGCCAGCAGTAGTGGGCGCGGACTATACTACGAGCAGTACTTC
CASSSGRGLYYEQYF
>NA|TRBJ2-7|TRBV5-1|14|TRBD1
TGCGCCAGCAGCCCGGGACAGAGCCTCTACGAGCAGTACTTC
CASSPGQSLYEQYF
>NA|TRBJ2-1|TRBV28|13|NA
TGTGCCAGCAAAGAGGGGTCCTACAATGAGCAGTTCTTC
CASKEGSYNEQFF
>NA|TRBJ2-7|TRBV5-5|15|NA
TGTGCCAGCAGCTTGATTGGTACAGACTCCTACGAGCAGTACTTC
CASSLIGTDSYEQYF
>NA|TRBJ2-2|TRBV7-9|18|NA
TGTGCCAGCAGCCCCACTGTTTTTGGAAGATTGAACACCGGGGAGCTGTTTTTT
CASSPTVFGRLNTGELFF
>NA|TRBJ2-7|TRBV5-8|14|TRBD2
TGTGCCAGCAGCTTAGAACTAGCGGGAGTCGAGCAGTACTTC
CASSLELAGVEQYF
>NA|TRBJ2-3|TRBV10-2|16|TRBD2
TGCGCCAGCAGTGAATGGACTAGCGGGTCGACTGGTACGCAGTATTTT
CASSEWTSGSTGTQYF
>NA|TRBJ2-7|TRBV7-9|16|TRBD1
TGTGCCAGCAGCTTAGGGTCCGGGACAGGTCGGGGCGAGCAGTACTTC
CASSLGSGTGRGEQYF
>NA|TRBJ1-5|TRBV6-5|14|NA
TGTGCCAGCAGCGAGGACTCGCGGAATCAGCCCCAGCATTTT
CASSEDSRNQPQHF
>NA|TRBJ2-7|TRBV5-1|15|TRBD1
TGCGCCAGCAGCCTAGAGACAGGGTCGACCTACGAGCAGTACTTC
CASSLETGSTYEQYF
>NA|TRBJ2-7|TRBV5-4|15|NA
TGTGCCAGCAGCTCACTCGGCCTAGTCTCCCACGAGCAGTACTTC
CASSSLGLVSHEQYF
>NA|TRBJ2-2|TRBV4-1|17|TRBD2
TGCGCCAGCAGCCAGAGACTAGCGGGGGAAGGCACCGGGGAGCTGTTTTTT
CASSQRLAGEGTGELFF